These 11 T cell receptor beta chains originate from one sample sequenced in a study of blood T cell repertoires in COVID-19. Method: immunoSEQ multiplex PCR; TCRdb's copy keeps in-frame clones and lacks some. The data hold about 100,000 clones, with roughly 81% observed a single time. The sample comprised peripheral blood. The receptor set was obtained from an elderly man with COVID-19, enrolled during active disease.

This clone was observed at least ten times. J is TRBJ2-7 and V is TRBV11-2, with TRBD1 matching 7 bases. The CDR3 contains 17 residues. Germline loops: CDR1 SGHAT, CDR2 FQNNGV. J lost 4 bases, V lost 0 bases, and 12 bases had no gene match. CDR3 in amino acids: CASSLDLRTGVPYEQYF. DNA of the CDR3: TGTGCCAGCAGCTTAGATCTAAGAACAGGGGTACCATACGAGCAGTACTTC.

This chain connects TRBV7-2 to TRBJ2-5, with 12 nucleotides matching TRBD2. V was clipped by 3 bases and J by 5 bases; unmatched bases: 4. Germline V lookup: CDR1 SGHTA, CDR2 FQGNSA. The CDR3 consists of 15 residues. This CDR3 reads CASSFLAGGRETQYF. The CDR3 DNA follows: TGTGCCAGCAGCTTTCTAGCGGGGGGGCGGGAGACCCAGTACTTC.

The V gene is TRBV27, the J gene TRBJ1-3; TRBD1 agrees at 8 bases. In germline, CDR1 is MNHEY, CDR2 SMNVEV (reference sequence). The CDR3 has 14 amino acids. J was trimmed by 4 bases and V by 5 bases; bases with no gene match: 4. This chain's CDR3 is CASSPQGAGNTIYF. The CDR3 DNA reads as TGTGCCAGCAGTCCGCAGGGGGCCGGAAACACCATATATTTT.

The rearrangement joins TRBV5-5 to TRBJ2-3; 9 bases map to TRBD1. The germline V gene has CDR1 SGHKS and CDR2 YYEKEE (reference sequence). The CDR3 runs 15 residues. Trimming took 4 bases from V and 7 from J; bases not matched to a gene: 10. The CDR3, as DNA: TGTGCCAGCAGCCAGTTACAGGGGGCGCAGTATACGCAGTATTTT. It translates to CASSQLQGAQYTQYF.

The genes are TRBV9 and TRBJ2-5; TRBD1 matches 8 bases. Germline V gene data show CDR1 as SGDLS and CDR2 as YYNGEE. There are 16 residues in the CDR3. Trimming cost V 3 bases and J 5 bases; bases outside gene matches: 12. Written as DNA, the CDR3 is TGTGCCAGCAGCGCCGGACAGGGTGTTCGCGTGGAGACCCAGTACTTC. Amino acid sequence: CASSAGQGVRVETQYF. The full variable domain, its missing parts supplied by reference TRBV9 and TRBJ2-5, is DSGVTQTPKHLITATGQRVTLRCSPRSGDLSVYWYQQSLDQGLQFLIQYYNGEERAKGNILERFSAQQFPDLHSELNLSSLELGDSALYFCASSAGQGVRVETQYFGPGTRLLVL.

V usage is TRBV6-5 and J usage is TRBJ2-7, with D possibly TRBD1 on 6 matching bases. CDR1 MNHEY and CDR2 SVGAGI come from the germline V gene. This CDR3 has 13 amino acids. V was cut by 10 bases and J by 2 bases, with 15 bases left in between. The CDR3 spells CATSRDTPYEQYF. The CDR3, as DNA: TGTGCCACCTCCCGGGACACCCCCTACGAGCAGTACTTC.

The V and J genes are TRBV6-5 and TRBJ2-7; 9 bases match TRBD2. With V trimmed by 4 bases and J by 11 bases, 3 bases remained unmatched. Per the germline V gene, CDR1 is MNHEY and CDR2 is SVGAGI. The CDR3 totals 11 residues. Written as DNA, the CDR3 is TGTGCCAGCAGTTCTAGCGGGGATAAGTACTTC. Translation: CASSSSGDKYF.

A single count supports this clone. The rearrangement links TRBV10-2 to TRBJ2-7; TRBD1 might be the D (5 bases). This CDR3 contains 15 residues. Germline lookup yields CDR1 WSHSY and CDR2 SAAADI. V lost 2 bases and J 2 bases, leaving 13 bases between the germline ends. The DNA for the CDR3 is TGCGCCAGCAGTGAGCTTAGGGGCGGTACCTACGAGCAGTACTTC. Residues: CASSELRGGTYEQYF.

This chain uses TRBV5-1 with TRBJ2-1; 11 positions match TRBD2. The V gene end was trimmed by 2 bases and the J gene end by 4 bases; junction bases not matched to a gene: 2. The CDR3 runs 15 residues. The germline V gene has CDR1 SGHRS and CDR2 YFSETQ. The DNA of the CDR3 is TGCGCCAGCAGCTTTACTAGCGGGGGTTACAATGAGCAGTTCTTC. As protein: CASSFTSGGYNEQFF.

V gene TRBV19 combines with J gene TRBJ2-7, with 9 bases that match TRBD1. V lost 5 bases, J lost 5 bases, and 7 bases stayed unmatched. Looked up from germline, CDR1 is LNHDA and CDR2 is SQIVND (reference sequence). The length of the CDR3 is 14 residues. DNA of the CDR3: TGTGCCAGTAGTCCAAGACAGGGGGTTAACGAGCAGTACTTC. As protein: CASSPRQGVNEQYF.

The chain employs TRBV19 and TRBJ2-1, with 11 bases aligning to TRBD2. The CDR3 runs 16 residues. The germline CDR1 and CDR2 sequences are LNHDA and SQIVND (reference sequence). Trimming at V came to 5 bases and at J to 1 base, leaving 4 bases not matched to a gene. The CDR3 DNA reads TGTGCCAGTAGTGTTTTAGCGGGAGGGTCCTACAATGAGCAGTTCTTC. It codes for CASSVLAGGSYNEQFF.